Listed below are T cell receptor beta chains from one sample, sequenced in a study of graft-versus-host responses after intestinal transplantation. Profiled with immunoSEQ multiplex PCR; TCRdb holds only in-frame clones, not every one. Among some 41,000 clones listed, about 89% were seen once. Material: PBMCs, obtained roughly 300 days after intestinal transplant. The receptor source for this set is a human patient who received an intestinal transplant, so some T cells may come from the graft donor. The CDR3 runs from the conserved cysteine through the conserved F or W. D genes are given only for firm matches. For some rows the clone size is stated as once, few or many, or as a class when expanded; others skip it.

j_gene,abundance,v_gene,d_gene,CDR3aa,CDR3nt
TRBJ2-2,-,TRBV29-1,-,CSVGGDTGELFF,TGCAGCGTTGGTGGGGACACCGGGGAGCTGTTTTTT
TRBJ1-2,few,TRBV10-1,-,CASKRVGYTF,TGCGCCAGCAAACGGGTCGGCTACACCTTC
TRBJ2-2,once,TRBV10-1,-,CASSPLGSGNTGELFF,TGCGCCAGCAGTCCCCTTGGTAGCGGGAACACCGGGGAGCTGTTTTTT
TRBJ1-1,-,TRBV18,-,CASSPKGTEAFF,TGTGCCAGCTCACCAAAGGGTACTGAAGCTTTCTTT
TRBJ1-1,-,TRBV29-1,-,CSVPRGSEAFF,TGCAGCGTTCCGCGGGGATCTGAAGCTTTCTTT
TRBJ2-1,-,TRBV4-3,TRBD1,CASSQVGTGGNEQFF,TGCGCCAGCAGCCAAGTCGGGACAGGGGGCAATGAGCAGTTCTTC
TRBJ2-5,once,TRBV11-2,-,CASSLGRGETQYF,TGTGCCAGCAGCTTAGGCCGAGGAGAGACCCAGTACTTC
TRBJ2-5,-,TRBV14,-,CASSQDLRETQYF,TGTGCCAGCAGCCAAGATCTCAGGGAGACCCAGTACTTC
TRBJ1-2,few,TRBV28,-,CASTPSGAYGYTF,TGTGCCAGCACCCCCTCCGGGGCCTATGGCTACACCTTC
TRBJ2-7,-,TRBV18,-,CASSPGREYEQYF,TGTGCCAGCTCACCGGGCAGGGAATACGAGCAGTACTTC
TRBJ1-1,-,TRBV7-9,-,CASSLGRTVNTEAFF,TGTGCCAGCAGCTTAGGGCGGACCGTGAACACTGAAGCTTTCTTT
TRBJ2-7,-,TRBV28,-,CASLSPGAPSYEQYF,TGTGCCAGTCTTTCCCCAGGGGCCCCTTCCTACGAGCAGTACTTC
TRBJ2-1,-,TRBV7-9,-,CASSLIGSHGEQFF,TGTGCCAGCAGCTTGATAGGTAGCCACGGTGAGCAGTTCTTC
TRBJ1-6,-,TRBV4-1,-,CASSQDRGGTPLNSPLHF,TGCGCCAGCAGCCAAGATCGGGGAGGGACGCCTCTTAATTCACCCCTCCACTTT
TRBJ1-2,-,TRBV7-9,-,CASSYPQRGGYTF,TGTGCCAGCAGCTACCCCCAGCGAGGCGGCTACACCTTC
TRBJ1-3,once,TRBV6-1,TRBD1,CASTQGAWGNTIYF,TGTGCCAGCACTCAGGGGGCATGGGGAAACACCATATATTTT
TRBJ2-5,-,TRBV5-1,TRBD1,CASSLGTGGGGETQYF,TGCGCCAGCAGCTTGGGGACAGGGGGCGGCGGGGAGACCCAGTACTTC
TRBJ2-7,-,TRBV28,TRBD1,CASSLEDRGYEQYF,TGTGCCAGCAGTTTGGAGGACAGGGGTTACGAGCAGTACTTC
TRBJ2-5,-,TRBV4-1,TRBD2,CASSQEKSAGGRQETQYF,TGCGCCAGCAGCCAAGAGAAGTCCGCGGGGGGTCGCCAAGAGACCCAGTACTTC
TRBJ2-3,-,TRBV27,TRBD2,CASSLFGLAGGEDTQYF,TGTGCCAGCAGTTTATTTGGCCTAGCGGGGGGGGAGGATACGCAGTATTTT
TRBJ2-3,-,TRBV7-2,TRBD2,CASSLALPGLAADTQYF,TGTGCCAGCAGCTTAGCGCTCCCGGGACTAGCGGCAGATACGCAGTATTTT
TRBJ2-7,-,TRBV4-1,TRBD1,CASSEKDRGYEQYF,TGCGCCAGCAGCGAAAAGGACAGGGGCTACGAGCAGTACTTC
TRBJ2-7,-,TRBV6-6,-,CASSYRTSYEQYF,TGTGCCAGCAGTTACAGGACCTCCTACGAGCAGTACTTC
TRBJ2-2,-,TRBV19,-,CASSLGPASSNTGELFF,TGTGCCAGTTCGCTGGGGCCTGCCAGCTCAAACACCGGGGAGCTGTTTTTT
TRBJ2-7,once,TRBV1,-,CTSSLRSGNHEQYF,TGCACCAGCAGCCTCCGTAGCGGGAACCACGAGCAGTACTTC
TRBJ1-5,-,TRBV19,-,CASSPTGCCDQPQHF,TGTGCCAGTAGTCCTACAGGGTGTTGTGATCAGCCCCAGCATTTT
TRBJ2-1,-,TRBV29-1,-,CSVRATSYNEQFF,TGCAGCGTTCGGGCCACCTCCTACAATGAGCAGTTCTTC
TRBJ1-6,-,TRBV2,-,CASIESGNGSPLHF,TGTGCCAGCATCGAGTCAGGGAACGGTTCACCCCTCCACTTT
TRBJ2-7,-,TRBV6-5,-,CASSYPKGSAYEQYF,TGTGCCAGCAGTTACCCCAAAGGGAGTGCCTACGAGCAGTACTTC
TRBJ2-7,-,TRBV5-1,-,CASSPDRNHYEQYF,TGCGCCAGCAGCCCTGACAGAAACCACTACGAGCAGTACTTC
TRBJ2-6,-,TRBV6-6,-,CASSLTGSGANVLTF,TGTGCCAGCAGTTTAACAGGGTCTGGGGCCAACGTCCTGACTTTC
TRBJ1-2,-,TRBV28,TRBD1,CASSLGTGSDTF,TGTGCCAGCAGCCTCGGGACAGGTAGTGACACCTTC
TRBJ2-4,-,TRBV7-2,TRBD1,CASSLGQGKNIQYF,TGTGCCAGCAGCTTGGGACAGGGAAAAAACATTCAGTACTTC
TRBJ1-5,-,TRBV27,TRBD1,CASSPRTGESNQPQHF,TGTGCCAGCAGCCCCCGCACAGGGGAGAGCAATCAGCCCCAGCATTTT
TRBJ2-7,-,TRBV6-6,TRBD2,CASSYSSGRTYEQYF,TGTGCCAGCAGTTATTCTAGCGGGAGGACCTACGAGCAGTACTTC
TRBJ2-5,-,TRBV2,TRBD2,CASSDGSSGGSQETQYF,TGTGCCAGCAGTGATGGTTCTAGCGGGGGGTCGCAAGAGACCCAGTACTTC
TRBJ2-6,-,TRBV28,-,CASSGTFSGANVLTF,TGTGCCAGCAGCGGGACCTTCTCTGGGGCCAACGTCCTGACTTTC
TRBJ2-7,-,TRBV19,-,CASAGLNTYEQYF,TGTGCCAGTGCCGGACTGAACACCTACGAGCAGTACTTC
TRBJ2-7,-,TRBV28,-,CASSTSYEQYF,TGTGCCAGCAGTACCTCCTACGAGCAGTACTTC
TRBJ2-1,once,TRBV28,-,CASSHPEGRNEQFF,TGTGCCAGCAGCCACCCCGAGGGACGGAATGAGCAGTTCTTC
TRBJ2-7,-,TRBV6-1,-,CASNRVDEQYF,TGTGCCAGCAACAGGGTCGACGAGCAGTACTTC
TRBJ2-1,-,TRBV7-3,-,CASSFTMGNEQFF,TGTGCCAGCAGCTTCACTATGGGCAATGAGCAGTTCTTC
TRBJ2-2,-,TRBV7-8,-,CASSPRRLNTGELFF,TGTGCCAGCAGCCCCCGGAGGTTGAACACCGGGGAGCTGTTTTTT
TRBJ2-7,-,TRBV11-2,-,CASSLDPGTYEQYF,TGTGCCAGCAGCTTAGATCCGGGCACCTACGAGCAGTACTTC
TRBJ2-7,-,TRBV11-2,TRBD2,CASSLDLAGGYEQYF,TGTGCCAGCAGCTTAGATCTAGCGGGGGGGTACGAGCAGTACTTC
TRBJ2-7,-,TRBV6-4,-,CASNDCSYEQYF,TGTGCCAGCAATGACTGCTCCTACGAGCAGTACTTC
TRBJ1-3,once,TRBV15,-,CATSRDREPGSLGNTIYF,TGTGCCACCAGCAGAGACCGGGAGCCGGGATCCCTTGGAAACACCATATATTTT